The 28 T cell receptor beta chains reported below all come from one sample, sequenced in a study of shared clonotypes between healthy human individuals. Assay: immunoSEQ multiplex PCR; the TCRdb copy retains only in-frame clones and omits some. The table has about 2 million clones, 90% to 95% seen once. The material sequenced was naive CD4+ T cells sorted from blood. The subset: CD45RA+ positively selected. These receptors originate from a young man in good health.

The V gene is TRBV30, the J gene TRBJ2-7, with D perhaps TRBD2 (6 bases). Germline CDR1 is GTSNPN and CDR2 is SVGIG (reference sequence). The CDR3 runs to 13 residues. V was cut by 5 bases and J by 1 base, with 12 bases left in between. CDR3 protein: CAWSGDWSYEQYF. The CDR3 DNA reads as TGTGCCTGGTCTGGGGACTGGTCCTACGAGCAGTACTTC.

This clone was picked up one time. The CDR3 DNA follows: TGTGCCAGCAGTGAAAATTCGCCAGTCTATAATTCACCCCTCCACTTT. Protein product: CASSENSPVYNSPLHF. The gene calls are TRBV2 and TRBJ1-6; D call uncertain. The CDR3 contains 16 residues. The V gene lost 2 bases and the J gene lost 3 bases, with 11 bases spanning the gap. Germline assignment: CDR1 SNHLY and CDR2 FYNNEI.

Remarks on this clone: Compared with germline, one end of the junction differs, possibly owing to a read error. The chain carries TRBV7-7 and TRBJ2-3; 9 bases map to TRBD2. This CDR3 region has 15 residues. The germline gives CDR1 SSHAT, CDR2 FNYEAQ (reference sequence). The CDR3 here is CASSLGTSRSWTQYF. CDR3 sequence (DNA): TGTGCTAGCAGCTTAGGGACTAGCCGGTCGTGGACGCAGTATTTT.

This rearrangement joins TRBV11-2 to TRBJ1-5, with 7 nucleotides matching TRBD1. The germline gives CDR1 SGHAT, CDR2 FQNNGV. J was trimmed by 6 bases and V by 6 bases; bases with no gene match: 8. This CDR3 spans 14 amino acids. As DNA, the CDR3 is TGTGCCAGCAGTCCCAGGGGGGGGGTTCAGCCCCAGCATTTT. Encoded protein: CASSPRGGVQPQHF.

CDR3 in DNA: TGTGCCACGGCCGCGGGGAACTATGGCTACACCTTC. It translates to CATAAGNYGYTF. The chain carries TRBV6-5 and TRBJ1-2; no firm D call. In germline, CDR1 is MNHEY, CDR2 SVGAGI. The length of the CDR3 is 12 residues. Trimming removed 10 bases from V and 2 bases from J, with 11 bases in between.

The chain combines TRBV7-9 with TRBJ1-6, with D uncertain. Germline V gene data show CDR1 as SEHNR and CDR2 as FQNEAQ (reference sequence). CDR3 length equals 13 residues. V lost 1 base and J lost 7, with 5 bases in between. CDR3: CASSLDQNSPLHF. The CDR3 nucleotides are TGTGCCAGCAGCTTAGACCAAAATTCACCCCTCCACTTT.

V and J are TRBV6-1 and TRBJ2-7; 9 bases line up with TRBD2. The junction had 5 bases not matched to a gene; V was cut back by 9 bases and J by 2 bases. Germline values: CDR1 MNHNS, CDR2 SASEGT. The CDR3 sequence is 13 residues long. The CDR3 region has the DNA TGTGCCAGTTTAGCGGGGGAGGCCTACGAGCAGTACTTC. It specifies CASLAGEAYEQYF.

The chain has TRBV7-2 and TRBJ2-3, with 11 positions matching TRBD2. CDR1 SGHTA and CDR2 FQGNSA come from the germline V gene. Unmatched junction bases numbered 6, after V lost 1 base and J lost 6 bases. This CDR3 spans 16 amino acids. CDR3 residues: CASSLGLAGPQDTQYF. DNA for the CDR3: TGTGCCAGCAGCTTAGGACTAGCGGGACCCCAGGATACGCAGTATTTT.

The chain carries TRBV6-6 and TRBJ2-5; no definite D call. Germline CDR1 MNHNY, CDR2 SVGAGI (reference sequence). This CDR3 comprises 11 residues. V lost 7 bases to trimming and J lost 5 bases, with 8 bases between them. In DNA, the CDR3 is TGTGCCAGCACCAACGGGGAGACCCAGTACTTC. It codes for CASTNGETQYF.

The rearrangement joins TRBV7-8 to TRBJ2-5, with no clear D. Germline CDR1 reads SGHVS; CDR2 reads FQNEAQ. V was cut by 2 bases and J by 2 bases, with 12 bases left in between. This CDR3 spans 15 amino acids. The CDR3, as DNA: TGTGCCAGCAGCTTATTAGGCCAGAAACAAGAGACCCAGTACTTC. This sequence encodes CASSLLGQKQETQYF.

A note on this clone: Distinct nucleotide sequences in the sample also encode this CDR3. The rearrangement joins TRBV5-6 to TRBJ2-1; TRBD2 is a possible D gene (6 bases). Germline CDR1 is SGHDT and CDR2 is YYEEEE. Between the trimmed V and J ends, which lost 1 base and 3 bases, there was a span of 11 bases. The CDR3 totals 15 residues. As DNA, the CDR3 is TGTGCCAGCAGCTTGCCGGCGGGGAGCTACAATGAGCAGTTCTTC. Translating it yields CASSLPAGSYNEQFF.

The CDR3 sequence is CAGRGGVGYGYTF. Written as DNA, the CDR3 is TGTGCCGGCCGAGGAGGGGTCGGGTATGGCTACACCTTC. The chain uses TRBV6-1 and TRBJ1-2; maybe TRBD1 (5 bases). V was clipped by 11 bases and J by 5 bases, with 18 bases between them. The CDR3 is 13 amino acids. CDR1 is MNHNS, CDR2 SASEGT, per germline.

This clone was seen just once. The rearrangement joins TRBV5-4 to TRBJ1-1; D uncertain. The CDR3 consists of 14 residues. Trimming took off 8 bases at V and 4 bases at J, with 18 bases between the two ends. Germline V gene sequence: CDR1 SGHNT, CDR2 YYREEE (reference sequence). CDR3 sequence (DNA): TGTGCCAGTTCGCCAGGCCTAATTGTCACTGAAGCTTTCTTT. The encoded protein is CASSPGLIVTEAFF.

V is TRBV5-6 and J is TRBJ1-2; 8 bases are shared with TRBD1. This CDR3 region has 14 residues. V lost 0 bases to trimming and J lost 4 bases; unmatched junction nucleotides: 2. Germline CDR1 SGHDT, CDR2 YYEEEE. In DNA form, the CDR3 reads TGTGCCAGCAGCTTGGGGACAGGGTCCTATGGCTACACCTTC. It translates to CASSLGTGSYGYTF.

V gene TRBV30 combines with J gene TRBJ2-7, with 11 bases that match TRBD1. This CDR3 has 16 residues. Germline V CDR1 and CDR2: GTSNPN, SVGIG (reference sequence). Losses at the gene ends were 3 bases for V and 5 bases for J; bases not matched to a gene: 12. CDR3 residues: CAWSGDRGKVKNEQYF. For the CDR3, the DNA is TGTGCCTGGAGCGGGGACAGGGGGAAAGTTAAGAACGAGCAGTACTTC. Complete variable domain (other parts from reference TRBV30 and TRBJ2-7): SQTIHQWPATLVQPVGSPLSLECTVEGTSNPNLYWYRQAAGRGLQLLFYSVGIGQISSEVPQNLSASRPQDRQFILSSKKLLLSDSGFYLCAWSGDRGKVKNEQYFGPGTRLTVT.

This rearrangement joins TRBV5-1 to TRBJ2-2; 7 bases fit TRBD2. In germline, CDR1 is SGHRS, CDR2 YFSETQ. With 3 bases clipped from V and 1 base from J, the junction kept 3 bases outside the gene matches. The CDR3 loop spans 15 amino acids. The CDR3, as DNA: TGCGCCAGCAGCTACCCGGGGGGGAACACCGGGGAGCTGTTTTTT. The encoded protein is CASSYPGGNTGELFF. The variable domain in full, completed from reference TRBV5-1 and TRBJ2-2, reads KAGVTQTPRYLIKTRGQQVTLSCSPISGHRSVSWYQQTPGQGLQFLFEYFSETQRNKGNFPGRFSGRQFSNSRSEMNVSTLELGDSALYLCASSYPGGNTGELFFGEGSRLTVL.

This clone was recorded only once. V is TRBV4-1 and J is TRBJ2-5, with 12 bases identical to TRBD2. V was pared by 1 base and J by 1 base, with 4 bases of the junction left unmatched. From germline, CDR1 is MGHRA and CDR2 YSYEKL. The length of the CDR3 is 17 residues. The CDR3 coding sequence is TGCGCCAGCAGCCAAGGACTAGCGGGAGTTTCCCAAGAGACCCAGTACTTC. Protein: CASSQGLAGVSQETQYF.

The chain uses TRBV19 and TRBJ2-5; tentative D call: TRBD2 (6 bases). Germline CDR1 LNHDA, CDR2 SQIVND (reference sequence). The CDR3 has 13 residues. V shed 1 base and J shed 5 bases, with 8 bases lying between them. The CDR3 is CASSIAGRETQYF. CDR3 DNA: TGTGCCAGTAGTATAGCAGGGAGGGAGACCCAGTACTTC.

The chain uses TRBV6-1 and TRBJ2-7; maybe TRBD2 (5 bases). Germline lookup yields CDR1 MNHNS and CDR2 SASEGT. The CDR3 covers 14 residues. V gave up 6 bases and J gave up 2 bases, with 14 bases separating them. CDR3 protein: CASRILGRAYEQYF. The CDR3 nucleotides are TGTGCCAGCAGGATACTAGGGCGAGCCTACGAGCAGTACTTC.

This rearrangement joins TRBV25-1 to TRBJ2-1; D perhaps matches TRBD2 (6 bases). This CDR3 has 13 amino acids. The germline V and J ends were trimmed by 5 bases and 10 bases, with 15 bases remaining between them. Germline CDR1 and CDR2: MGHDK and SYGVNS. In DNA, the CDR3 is TGTGCCAGCAGTTCAATCGGGGGTATCGAGCAGTTCTTC. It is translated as CASSSIGGIEQFF.

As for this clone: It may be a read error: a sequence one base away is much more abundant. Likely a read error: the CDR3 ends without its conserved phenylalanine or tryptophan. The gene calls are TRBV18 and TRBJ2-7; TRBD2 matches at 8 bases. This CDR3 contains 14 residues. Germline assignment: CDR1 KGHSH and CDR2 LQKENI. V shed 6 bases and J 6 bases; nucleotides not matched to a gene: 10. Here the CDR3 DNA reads TGTGCCAGCTCGGTTAGCGGGACCCAATCCGAGCAGTACTCC. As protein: CASSVSGTQSEQYS.

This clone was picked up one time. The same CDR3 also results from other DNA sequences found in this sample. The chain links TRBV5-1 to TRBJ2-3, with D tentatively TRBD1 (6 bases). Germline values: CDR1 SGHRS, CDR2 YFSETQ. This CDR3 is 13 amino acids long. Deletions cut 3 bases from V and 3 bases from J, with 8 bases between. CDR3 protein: CASSSGQTDTQYF. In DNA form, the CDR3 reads TGCGCCAGCAGCTCCGGACAGACAGATACGCAGTATTTT.

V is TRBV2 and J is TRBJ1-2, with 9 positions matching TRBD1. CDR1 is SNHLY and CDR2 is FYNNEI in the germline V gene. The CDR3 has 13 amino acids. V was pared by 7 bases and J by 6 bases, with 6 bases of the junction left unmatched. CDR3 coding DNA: TGTGCCAGCATCCTCGGACAGGGGCATGGCTACACCTTC. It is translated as CASILGQGHGYTF.

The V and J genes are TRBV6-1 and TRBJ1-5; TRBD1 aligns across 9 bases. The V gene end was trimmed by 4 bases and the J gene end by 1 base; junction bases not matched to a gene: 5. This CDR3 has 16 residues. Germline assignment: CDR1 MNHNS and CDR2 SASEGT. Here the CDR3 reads CASSATGGLSNQPQHF. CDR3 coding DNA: TGTGCCAGCAGTGCTACAGGGGGCTTGAGCAATCAGCCCCAGCATTTT.

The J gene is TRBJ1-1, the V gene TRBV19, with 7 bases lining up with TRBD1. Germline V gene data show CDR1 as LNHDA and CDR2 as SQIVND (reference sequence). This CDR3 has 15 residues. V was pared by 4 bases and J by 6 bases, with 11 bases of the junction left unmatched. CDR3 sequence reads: CASSTQGVGFAEAFF. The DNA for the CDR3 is TGTGCCAGTAGTACCCAGGGGGTGGGATTCGCTGAAGCTTTCTTT.

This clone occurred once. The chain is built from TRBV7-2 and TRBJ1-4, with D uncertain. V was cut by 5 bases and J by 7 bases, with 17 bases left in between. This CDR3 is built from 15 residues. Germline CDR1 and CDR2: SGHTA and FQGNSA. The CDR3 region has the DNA TGTGCCAGCAGCCGCCCCGGGTCGAGTGGTGAAAAACTGTTTTTT. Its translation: CASSRPGSSGEKLFF. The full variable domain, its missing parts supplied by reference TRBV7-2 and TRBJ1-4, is GAGVSQSPSNKVTEKGKDVELRCDPISGHTALYWYRQSLGQGLEFLIYFQGNSAPDKSGLPSDRFSAERTGGSVSTLTIQRTQQEDSAVYLCASSRPGSSGEKLFFGSGTQLSVL.

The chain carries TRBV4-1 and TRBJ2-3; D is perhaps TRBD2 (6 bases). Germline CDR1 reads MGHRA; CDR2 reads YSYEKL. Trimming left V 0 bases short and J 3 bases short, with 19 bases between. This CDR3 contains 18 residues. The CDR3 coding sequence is TGCGCCAGCAGCCAAGACCCCCTCGGAGGGGAAGAGACAGATACGCAGTATTTT. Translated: CASSQDPLGGEETDTQYF.

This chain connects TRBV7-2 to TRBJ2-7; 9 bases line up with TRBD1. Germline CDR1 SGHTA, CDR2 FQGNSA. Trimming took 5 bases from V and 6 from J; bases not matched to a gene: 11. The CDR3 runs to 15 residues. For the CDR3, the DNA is TGTGCCAGCAGCAAAGGGGACAGGGCCCAGGGCGAGCAGTACTTC. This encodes CASSKGDRAQGEQYF.